The T cell receptor beta chain under discussion was sequenced for a study of T cell repertoires in cytomegalovirus infection. Study at large: From public TCR beta signatures came an indication of both CMV infection and matching HLA type.

V was cut by 3 bases and J by 0 bases, with 9 bases left in between. Germline lookup yields CDR1 SGHTA and CDR2 FQGNSA. The CDR3 is 14 residues long. TCRdb used MiXCR to reprocess the reads, holding one entry per CDR3 protein. Of approximately 500,000 distinct CDR3 sequences detected, approximately 17% appear once; the ten largest clones hold approximately 24%. This clonotype was seen many times. The sequenced sample consisted of CD8+ T cells from PBMCs. The rearrangement joins TRBV7-2 to TRBJ2-7, with a weak D call TRBD2 (6 bases). This receptor was obtained from a human donor in good health (CMV status not recorded). Some clones in this sample may be carry-over from other donors' samples. The CDR3 protein is CASSLGTLSYEQYF. The CDR3 bases are TGTGCCAGCAGCTTGGGGACTCTCTCCTACGAGCAGTACTTC.